Following are 21 T cell receptor beta chains from one sample sequenced in a study of cytomegalovirus exposure and HLA in healthy donors. Some clones are missing from TCRdb's copy, which holds only in-frame ones; the method was immunoSEQ multiplex PCR. The sample records around 20,000 clones, 95% to 97% being singletons. The sequenced sample was PBMCs. These receptors originate from a man younger than 40 in good health and CMV-seropositive.

The chain uses TRBV5-1 and TRBJ1-5, with 9 bases aligning to TRBD1. Germline loops: CDR1 SGHRS, CDR2 YFSETQ. The CDR3 consists of 15 residues. Trimming cost V 0 bases and J 4 bases; bases outside gene matches: 2. CDR3 DNA: TGCGCCAGCAGCTTGGGGGGGACAGGGAATCAGCCCCAGCATTTT. It codes for CASSLGGTGNQPQHF.

V usage is TRBV7-8 and J usage is TRBJ2-7; D is perhaps TRBD2 (5 bases). With 5 bases removed from V and 6 bases from J, the gap between germline ends came to 17 bases. Germline CDR1 is SGHVS and CDR2 is FQNEAQ. CDR3 length equals 14 residues. CDR3 nucleotide sequence: TGTGCCAGCAGCGTTACGGAAACTAGTCCCGAGCAGTACTTC. Translation: CASSVTETSPEQYF.

The chain uses TRBV25-1 and TRBJ2-3; tentative D call: TRBD2 (7 bases). CDR1 and CDR2 (germline): MGHDK, SYGVNS. Trimming stripped 5 bases from V and 6 bases from J, with 15 bases between. The CDR3 totals 14 residues. The CDR3 protein is CASSRGGSLDTQYF. CDR3 DNA: TGTGCCAGCAGTAGGGGGGGTTCATTGGATACGCAGTATTTT.

The J gene is TRBJ1-2, the V gene TRBV28, with TRBD1 matching 8 bases. The CDR3 has 15 amino acids. Trimming at V came to 1 base and at J to 4 bases, leaving 5 bases not matched to a gene. Germline-derived CDR1 and CDR2 are MDHEN and SYDVKM. In DNA form, the CDR3 reads TGTGCCAGCAGTTTATCACAGGGGGTTATCTATGGCTACACCTTC. Translation gives CASSLSQGVIYGYTF.

This sequence joins TRBV28 and TRBJ1-2; the match to TRBD1 covers 8 bases. The CDR3 loop spans 17 amino acids. The trim removed 5 bases at V and 4 bases at J, leaving 15 bases unmatched. Germline V gene sequence: CDR1 MDHEN, CDR2 SYDVKM. CDR3 in amino acids: CASSPTGGRGLSYGYTF. For the CDR3, the DNA is TGTGCCAGCAGTCCCACCGGGGGCAGGGGGCTTAGCTATGGCTACACCTTC.

J is TRBJ2-5 and V is TRBV7-9, with D possibly being TRBD2 (6 bases). V lost 10 bases and J 1 base, leaving 19 bases between the germline ends. This CDR3 has 15 residues. Germline loops: CDR1 SEHNR, CDR2 FQNEAQ (reference sequence). The DNA for the CDR3 is TGTGCCACCTCCTCTAGCGCCACGTCCCAAGAGACCCAGTACTTC. Translating gives CATSSSATSQETQYF.

This clone was picked up one time. This chain links TRBV5-1 with TRBJ2-5; 10 bases are shared with TRBD1. The junction had 3 bases not matched to a gene; V was cut back by 4 bases and J by 3 bases. The V gene's germline CDR1 is SGHRS and CDR2 YFSETQ. The CDR3 sequence is 14 residues long. The CDR3 spells CASSPGTGEETQYF. The CDR3 nucleotides read TGCGCCAGCAGCCCCGGGACAGGGGAAGAGACCCAGTACTTC.

The V gene is TRBV4-3, the J gene TRBJ2-7; 8 positions match TRBD2. The V gene's germline CDR1 is LGHNA and CDR2 YSLEER. Trimming removed 0 bases from V and 4 bases from J; junction bases left unmatched: 5. This CDR3 has 15 residues. CDR3: CASSQDESGSYEQYF. DNA of the CDR3: TGCGCCAGCAGCCAAGATGAGAGCGGGAGTTACGAGCAGTACTTC.

This sequence joins TRBV6-1 and TRBJ2-7; D is possibly TRBD1 (6 bases). The ends were cut back, 5 bases at V and 4 bases at J, with 9 bases in the middle. The CDR3 is 12 amino acids. The V gene's germline CDR1 is MNHNS and CDR2 SASEGT. The DNA of the CDR3 is TGTGCCAGCAGTAGACAGGCTTACGAGCAGTACTTC. Translated, it gives CASSRQAYEQYF.

The chain couples TRBV5-1 to TRBJ2-7; TRBD1 agrees at 10 bases. CDR3 length equals 18 residues. Germline assignment: CDR1 SGHRS and CDR2 YFSETQ. V lost 4 bases, J lost 4 bases, and 17 bases stayed unmatched. CDR3 sequence (DNA): TGCGCCAGCAGCATCCGATCCTTCCTCCGGGACAGGGGATACGAGCAGTACTTC. Protein product: CASSIRSFLRDRGYEQYF.

J is TRBJ2-7 and V is TRBV6-6, with D perhaps matching TRBD2 (5 bases). This CDR3 has 15 amino acids. Germline CDR1 MNHNY, CDR2 SVGAGI (reference sequence). V was clipped by 5 bases and J by 0 bases, with 14 bases between them. The CDR3 region is CASSRGGGSSYEQYF. The CDR3 DNA reads as TGTGCCAGCAGTCGTGGAGGCGGAAGCTCCTACGAGCAGTACTTC.

The rearrangement joins TRBV29-1 to TRBJ2-1, with 7 bases fitting TRBD2. The germline gives CDR1 SQVTM, CDR2 ANQGSEA. V gave up 1 base and J gave up 3 bases; unmatched junction bases: 6. The CDR3 extends over 15 amino acids. Here the CDR3 reads CSVEGWEGYYNEQFF. CDR3 bases: TGCAGCGTTGAAGGGTGGGAGGGATACTACAATGAGCAGTTCTTC.

V is TRBV5-1 and J is TRBJ2-3; 14 nucleotides match TRBD2. From germline, CDR1 is SGHRS and CDR2 YFSETQ. After removal of 4 bases from V and 4 bases from J, the junction contained 5 bases not matched to a gene. This CDR3 comprises 16 residues. CDR3 nucleotides: TGCGCCAGCAGCCCCCGGACTAGCGGGAGGTCAGATACGCAGTATTTT. Translating it yields CASSPRTSGRSDTQYF.

The V gene is TRBV7-9, the J gene TRBJ1-2; no reliable D call. CDR3 length: 13 residues. CDR1 and CDR2 from the germline V gene are SEHNR and FQNEAQ (reference sequence). The V and J ends lost 0 bases and 4 bases respectively, with 6 bases between them. This chain's CDR3 is CASSLARGYGYTF. For the CDR3, the DNA is TGTGCCAGCAGCTTAGCTCGGGGCTATGGCTACACCTTC.

The gene calls are TRBV27 and TRBJ2-3; 10 bases map to TRBD1. Per the germline V gene, CDR1 is MNHEY and CDR2 is SMNVEV (reference sequence). The CDR3 is 15 amino acids. With V trimmed by 6 bases and J by 6 bases, 9 bases remained unmatched. The CDR3 protein is CASRRTGGLGDTQYF. CDR3 bases: TGTGCCAGCAGGAGGACAGGGGGGTTGGGTGATACGCAGTATTTT.

This clone is a singleton in its sample. V and J are TRBV28 and TRBJ1-1; D not certain. This CDR3 has 12 amino acids. Germline V gene sequence: CDR1 MDHEN, CDR2 SYDVKM. Trimming shortened V by 7 bases and J by 1 base, and 7 bases separated the two germline ends. The CDR3 nucleotides are TGTGCCAGCACCCACAGGAACACTGAAGCTTTCTTT. Its protein product is CASTHRNTEAFF.

CDR3 DNA sequence: TGTGCCAGCAAACCGGGACAGGGCTACGAGCAGTACTTC. Translating gives CASKPGQGYEQYF. The rearrangement uses TRBV5-5 and TRBJ2-7; 9 bases line up with TRBD1. CDR3 length equals 13 residues. The V segment lost 6 bases and the J segment 3 bases; nucleotides outside the gene matches: 4. The germline CDR1 and CDR2 sequences are SGHKS and YYEKEE (reference sequence). The full variable domain, with the rest looked up from reference TRBV5-5 and TRBJ2-7, is DAGVTQSPTHLIKTRGQQVTLRCSPISGHKSVSWYQQVLGQGPQFIFQYYEKEERGRGNFPDRFSARQFPNYSSELNVNALLLGDSALYLCASKPGQGYEQYFGPGTRLTVT.

This chain uses TRBV29-1 with TRBJ2-7; maybe TRBD2 (5 bases). V was trimmed by 6 bases and J by 1 base, leaving 10 bases between them. CDR1 SQVTM and CDR2 ANQGSEA come from the germline V gene. The length of the CDR3 is 12 residues. The CDR3 bases are TGCAGCGTGACGGACTGGTCCTACGAGCAGTACTTC. Translated, it gives CSVTDWSYEQYF.

The chain links TRBV6-5 to TRBJ1-3; 7 nucleotides line up with TRBD1. V lost 3 bases, J lost 0 bases, and 5 bases stayed unmatched. Germline V CDR1 and CDR2: MNHEY, SVGAGI. The CDR3 has 16 residues. The CDR3 region is CASSYGTALSGNTIYF. CDR3 DNA: TGTGCCAGCAGTTATGGGACAGCGCTCTCTGGAAACACCATATATTTT.

The V gene is TRBV2, the J gene TRBJ2-1; D unclear. The CDR3 runs to 14 residues. Germline loops: CDR1 SNHLY, CDR2 FYNNEI. V was shortened by 1 base and J by 8 bases, with 12 bases between the two germline ends. The CDR3 sequence: CASSEGAGMHEQFF. The CDR3 DNA reads TGTGCCAGCAGTGAAGGGGCCGGAATGCATGAGCAGTTCTTC.

The chain has TRBV7-6 and TRBJ2-7; 11 nucleotides agree with TRBD1. The CDR3 has 15 residues. V lost 4 bases and J lost 3; bases outside the gene matches: 5. Germline V gene sequence: CDR1 SGHVS, CDR2 FNYEAQ. The DNA of the CDR3 is TGTGCCAGCAGCTCGGGGACAGGGGGTTTCTACGAGCAGTACTTC. It translates to CASSSGTGGFYEQYF.